This T cell receptor beta chain is drawn from a study of Graves' ophthalmopathy and Graves' hyperthyroidism. This CDR3 is built from 15 residues. J lost 2 bases, V lost 4 bases, and 6 bases had no gene match. Per the germline V gene, CDR1 is SEHNR and CDR2 is FQNEAQ (reference sequence). Amplification targeted the TCR beta CDR3 regions, with RNA transcripts as the source material. HTBI primers served in a first-round RT-PCR, which a second-round multiplex PCR followed. TCRdb reprocessed the multiplex PCR reads via MiXCR and lists one record per CDR3 protein. The sample shows about 240,000 distinct CDR3 sequences, about 46% of them seen only once. Details on this clonotype: Its antigen is unknown.

Findings and limits, study-wide: Sensitivity of roughly 88% and specificity of less than 82% were achieved when a 13-signature model separated ophthalmopathy from stable hyperthyroidism. The model flagged ophthalmopathy progression at approximately 66% sensitivity and 72% to 85% specificity. In blood, most expanded thyroid clonotypes above 0.001 frequency were also detected.

This chain uses TRBV7-9 with TRBJ1-1; 8 positions agree with TRBD1. This TCR derives from an adult man with Graves' ophthalmopathy. Material for sequencing was peripheral blood. This chain's CDR3 is CASSSPGTGNTEAFF. DNA for the CDR3: TGTGCCAGCAGCTCACCCGGGACAGGTAACACTGAAGCTTTCTTT.